These T cell receptor beta chains were read from a single sample in a study of cytomegalovirus exposure and HLA in healthy donors. Measured with immunoSEQ multiplex PCR; TCRdb has only the in-frame clones, and not every one. The data hold 90,000 to 100,000 clones, with roughly 70% observed a single time. The sequenced sample was PBMCs. The source of these receptors is a man between 45 and 60 years old in good health and CMV-seronegative. CDR3s include the opening cysteine and the closing phenylalanine or tryptophan. Each record gives: CDR3 DNA, CDR3 protein, D gene, clone size, J gene, V gene. The D gene is left open where the match is weak. Only part of the rows carry a size: once, few, many, or a class if the clone is expanded.

DNA: TGTGCCAGCAGTTTACCTCTAGCGCGCCTACAAGAGACCCAGTACTTC; CDR3: CASSLPLARLQETQYF; D: NA; size: NA; J: TRBJ2-5; V: TRBV27
DNA: TGTGCCAGTAGTATTTTGTGGCGGGAGGGCATCGCAGATACGCAGTATTTT; CDR3: CASSILWREGIADTQYF; D: TRBD2; size: NA; J: TRBJ2-3; V: TRBV19
DNA: TGTGCCAGCAGCTTGGACAGGGGCCCCGGACTTAACAATGAGCAGTTCTTC; CDR3: CASSLDRGPGLNNEQFF; D: TRBD1; size: once; J: TRBJ2-1; V: TRBV5-4
DNA: TGTGCTAGTGGTTTGGTACTGGCAGGGCCTATTCAGACCCAGTACTTC; CDR3: CASGLVLAGPIQTQYF; D: NA; size: NA; J: TRBJ2-5; V: TRBV12-5
DNA: TGTGCCAGCAGTGACTCACCCGGGACAGGGGGTGAGCAGTACTTC; CDR3: CASSDSPGTGGEQYF; D: TRBD1; size: NA; J: TRBJ2-7; V: TRBV6-4
DNA: TGTGCCAGCAGCCACTCGGATAGCCCGTGGCAGTTCTTC; CDR3: CASSHSDSPWQFF; D: NA; size: NA; J: TRBJ2-1; V: TRBV25-1
DNA: TGTGCCAGCGAGGCGTACTCCTACAATGAGCAGTTCTTC; CDR3: CASEAYSYNEQFF; D: NA; size: NA; J: TRBJ2-1; V: TRBV2
DNA: TGCGCCAGCAGTGAGACGCGGGGCGGGAGGACTGAAGCTTTCTTT; CDR3: CASSETRGGRTEAFF; D: NA; size: NA; J: TRBJ1-1; V: TRBV10-2
DNA: TGTGCCAGCAGCTCCCCAAGCGAGAGCTCCTACAATGAGCAGTTCTTC; CDR3: CASSSPSESSYNEQFF; D: NA; size: once; J: TRBJ2-1; V: TRBV28
DNA: TGTGCCAGTAGCGGAGTTCCAGGACAGCGTTTCGCGAACACCGGGGAGCTGTTTTTT; CDR3: CASSGVPGQRFANTGELFF; D: NA; size: NA; J: TRBJ2-2; V: TRBV19
DNA: TGTGCCAGTGACCGCGGACAGGGGGCAGATACGCAGTATTTT; CDR3: CASDRGQGADTQYF; D: TRBD1; size: NA; J: TRBJ2-3; V: TRBV5-4
DNA: TGTGCCAGCAGTGACTCGGGGGGGGTTCGCACCGGGGAGCTGTTTTTT; CDR3: CASSDSGGVRTGELFF; D: TRBD2; size: NA; J: TRBJ2-2; V: TRBV6-4
DNA: TGCGCCAGCAGCCGGATCTCTCCAGCGAGCTCCTACGAGCAGTACTTC; CDR3: CASSRISPASSYEQYF; D: NA; size: NA; J: TRBJ2-7; V: TRBV4-1
DNA: TGTGCCAGCAGCCTGAGGGGGGACTACCGCCAAGAGACCCAGTACTTC; CDR3: CASSLRGDYRQETQYF; D: NA; size: NA; J: TRBJ2-5; V: TRBV5-6
DNA: TGTGCCAGCAGTTACGGGACAGGTTCTAATTCACCCCCCCACTTT; CDR3: CASSYGTGSNSPPHF; D: TRBD1; size: NA; J: TRBJ1-6; V: TRBV6-5
DNA: TGCGCCAGCAGCCAAGTCCAAGCGGGAGATAAGCAGTACTTC; CDR3: CASSQVQAGDKQYF; D: TRBD2; size: NA; J: TRBJ2-7; V: TRBV4-1
DNA: TGTGCCAGCTCACCAACTATAGATTCTGAGGGTACAGCTTTCTTT; CDR3: CASSPTIDSEGTAFF; D: NA; size: NA; J: TRBJ1-1; V: TRBV18
DNA: TGTGCCAGCCTCCCCGGCGGAAACACTGAAGCTTTCTTT; CDR3: CASLPGGNTEAFF; D: NA; size: NA; J: TRBJ1-1; V: TRBV19
DNA: TGTGCCAGCTCACACGGGGCTGGGGCCAACGTCCTGACTTTC; CDR3: CASSHGAGANVLTF; D: NA; size: NA; J: TRBJ2-6; V: TRBV18
DNA: TGTGCCAGCACCCTGGACAGGGGCAATCAGCCCCAGCATTTT; CDR3: CASTLDRGNQPQHF; D: TRBD1; size: NA; J: TRBJ1-5; V: TRBV2
DNA: TGTGCCCATGGGACAGGGGAGGGTTCACCCCTCCACTTT; CDR3: CAHGTGEGSPLHF; D: TRBD1; size: NA; J: TRBJ1-6; V: TRBV6-1
DNA: TGTGCTAGTGGTTTAGGGGGGGACACTGAAGCTTTCTTT; CDR3: CASGLGGDTEAFF; D: NA; size: NA; J: TRBJ1-1; V: TRBV12-5
DNA: TGTGCCAGCAGTGTCGTGAATTCACCCCTCCACTTT; CDR3: CASSVVNSPLHF; D: NA; size: NA; J: TRBJ1-6; V: TRBV6-1
DNA: TGCGCCAGCAGCCTTGGGGGACAGCTCCACCAAGAGACCCAGTACTTC; CDR3: CASSLGGQLHQETQYF; D: TRBD1; size: few; J: TRBJ2-5; V: TRBV4-1
DNA: TGCGCCAGCAGTGATAAGACAGGGGCCAGTTACGAGCAGTACTTC; CDR3: CASSDKTGASYEQYF; D: TRBD1; size: NA; J: TRBJ2-7; V: TRBV10-1
DNA: TGTGCCAGCAGCCCACCAGGGTCTGGGGCCAACGTCCTGACTTTC; CDR3: CASSPPGSGANVLTF; D: NA; size: NA; J: TRBJ2-6; V: TRBV7-2
DNA: TGTGCCAGTAGTCCGGGACTAGCGGGAGGGGGGTACAATGAGCAGTTCTTC; CDR3: CASSPGLAGGGYNEQFF; D: TRBD2; size: NA; J: TRBJ2-1; V: TRBV19
DNA: TGCGCCAGCAGCTCGGACGGTAGCGTCTCTGGAAACACCATATATTTT; CDR3: CASSSDGSVSGNTIYF; D: NA; size: few; J: TRBJ1-3; V: TRBV5-1
DNA: TGTGCCAGCAGACGACAGGGGGCTCAAGCAGATACGCAGTATTTT; CDR3: CASRRQGAQADTQYF; D: TRBD1; size: NA; J: TRBJ2-3; V: TRBV28
DNA: TGTGCCAGCAGCTCCGACAGCGAATACTATAATTCACCCCTCCACTTT; CDR3: CASSSDSEYYNSPLHF; D: NA; size: NA; J: TRBJ1-6; V: TRBV7-9
DNA: TGCAGCGTTATACAGGGGCCGGAATACGAGCAGTACTTC; CDR3: CSVIQGPEYEQYF; D: TRBD1; size: NA; J: TRBJ2-7; V: TRBV29-1
DNA: TGCAGCGCCCATTCGGACTACCAAGAGACCCAGTACTTC; CDR3: CSAHSDYQETQYF; D: NA; size: NA; J: TRBJ2-5; V: TRBV29-1
DNA: TGTGCCAGCAGCGTAGCAGGACAGGCTAATGAAAAACTGTTTTTT; CDR3: CASSVAGQANEKLFF; D: TRBD1; size: once; J: TRBJ1-4; V: TRBV9
DNA: TGTGCCAGCGGACAGGGACCTTATGAAGCTTTCTTT; CDR3: CASGQGPYEAFF; D: TRBD1; size: NA; J: TRBJ1-1; V: TRBV28
DNA: TGCAGCGTTGGGGACAGAAACACCGGGGAGCTGTTTTTT; CDR3: CSVGDRNTGELFF; D: TRBD1; size: few; J: TRBJ2-2; V: TRBV29-1